One sample yielded the 14 T cell receptor beta chains listed below, sequenced in a study of blood T cell repertoires in COVID-19. The table came from immunoSEQ multiplex PCR; TCRdb's copy has only in-frame clones and leaves some out. The table lists approximately 89,000 clones, about 80% of them singletons. Sample: peripheral blood. The receptors were gathered from a man between 65 and 80 years old with acute or convalescent COVID-19.

The CDR3 nucleotides are TGTGCCAGCAGTTCCGGTAGGGGACTGATCTATGGCTACACCTTC. Protein product: CASSSGRGLIYGYTF. This sequence joins TRBV27 and TRBJ1-2; possibly TRBD1 for D (5 bases). Trimming shortened V by 4 bases and J by 4 bases, and 16 bases separated the two germline ends. CDR1 and CDR2 (germline): MNHEY, SMNVEV (reference sequence). CDR3 length: 15 residues.

The rearrangement joins TRBV20-1 to TRBJ2-5; D uncertain. There are 15 residues in the CDR3. The ends were cut back, 3 bases at V and 0 bases at J, with 14 bases in the middle. Germline CDR1 and CDR2: DFQATT and SNEGSKA (reference sequence). The CDR3 nucleotides are TGCAGTGCTAGTCCCATCAGGTACTACCAAGAGACCCAGTACTTC. This gives the protein CSASPIRYYQETQYF.

V gene TRBV28 combines with J gene TRBJ1-5; no clear D. CDR3 length equals 11 residues. Trimming stripped 3 bases from V and 7 bases from J, with 4 bases between. Germline assignment: CDR1 MDHEN and CDR2 SYDVKM. Here the CDR3 DNA reads TGTGCCAGCAGTTTTAGCCAGCCCCAGCATTTT. This codes for CASSFSQPQHF.

This chain uses TRBV10-3 with TRBJ2-4, with 9 bases aligning to TRBD2. The V gene end was trimmed by 2 bases and the J gene end by 5 bases; junction bases not matched to a gene: 7. Per the germline V gene, CDR1 is ENHRY and CDR2 is SYGVKD. The CDR3 consists of 16 residues. The CDR3 DNA follows: TGTGCCATCAGTGAGGAGGCGGGAGGGCCACAAAACATTCAGTACTTC. Protein: CAISEEAGGPQNIQYF.

The chain links TRBV5-1 to TRBJ1-4; no firm D call. Germline lookup yields CDR1 SGHRS and CDR2 YFSETQ. CDR3 length equals 15 residues. With 0 bases removed from V and 0 bases from J, the gap between germline ends came to 6 bases. CDR3 in DNA: TGCGCCAGCAGCTTGGCACCAGCAACTAATGAAAAACTGTTTTTT. Translation: CASSLAPATNEKLFF.

This clone was observed a few times. DNA for the CDR3: TGTGCCAGTAGTATCGACAGCGGGAGGTCCACAGATACGCAGTATTTT. Translated: CASSIDSGRSTDTQYF. The chain employs TRBV19 and TRBJ2-3; 9 nucleotides line up with TRBD2. Germline CDR1 reads LNHDA; CDR2 reads SQIVND (reference sequence). V was clipped by 3 bases and J by 2 bases; unmatched bases: 6. The CDR3 spans 16 residues.

This clone occurred once. The rearrangement joins TRBV5-4 to TRBJ2-3; 13 positions agree with TRBD2. This CDR3 has 17 residues. J gave up 3 bases and V 4 bases, and 8 bases lay outside the gene matches. CDR1 and CDR2 from the germline V gene are SGHNT and YYREEE (reference sequence). This chain's CDR3 is CASSPPRLAGGTDTQYF. The CDR3 region has the DNA TGTGCCAGCAGCCCCCCTCGACTAGCGGGAGGTACAGATACGCAGTATTTT.

The V and J genes are TRBV5-4 and TRBJ1-4; no clear D gene. Germline V lookup: CDR1 SGHNT, CDR2 YYREEE (reference sequence). Trimming pared 4 bases from V and 4 bases from J, leaving 17 bases between. The CDR3 loop spans 16 amino acids. CDR3 in DNA: TGTGCCAGCAGCGGGCCTTACGGAGGGAATAATGAAAAACTGTTTTTT. It encodes CASSGPYGGNNEKLFF.

As DNA, the CDR3 is TGTGCCAGCAGCGCGGGACTAGCGGGAGGGCCAAGCACCGGGGAGCTGTTTTTT. Translating it yields CASSAGLAGGPSTGELFF. The J gene is TRBJ2-2, the V gene TRBV5-4; TRBD2 matches at 16 bases. Germline values: CDR1 SGHNT, CDR2 YYREEE (reference sequence). With 4 bases clipped from V and 4 bases from J, the junction kept 7 bases outside the gene matches. The CDR3 extends over 18 amino acids. The full variable domain, in which reference TRBV5-4 and TRBJ2-2 provide the parts outside the CDR3, is ETGVTQSPTHLIKTRGQQVTLRCSSQSGHNTVSWYQQALGQGPQFIFQYYREEENGRGNFPPRFSGLQFPNYSSELNVNALELDDSALYLCASSAGLAGGPSTGELFFGEGSRLTVL.

The V and J genes are TRBV6-2 or TRBV6-3 and TRBJ1-2, with 11 positions matching TRBD1. The V gene end was trimmed by 2 bases and the J gene end by 2 bases; junction bases not matched to a gene: 4. The CDR3 consists of 16 residues. The germline V gene has CDR1 MNHEY and CDR2 SVGEGT. CDR3 coding DNA: TGTGCCAGCAGTTACCTGGACAGGGGGCGCAACTATGGCTACACCTTC. The encoded protein is CASSYLDRGRNYGYTF.

This clone was seen more than once but under ten times. J is TRBJ1-6 and V is TRBV5-6; D gene ambiguous. The CDR3 length is 14 residues. Germline V gene sequence: CDR1 SGHDT, CDR2 YYEEEE. V shed 4 bases and J shed 4 bases, with 9 bases lying between them. The CDR3, as DNA: TGTGCCAGCAGCCCCGGAGGGTATAATTCACCCCTCCACTTT. Translated, it gives CASSPGGYNSPLHF.

J is TRBJ1-4 and V is TRBV14, with D possibly being TRBD1 (5 bases). The ends were cut back, 0 bases at V and 7 bases at J, with 12 bases in the middle. The CDR3 extends over 15 amino acids. The V gene's germline CDR1 is SGHDN and CDR2 FVKESK. CDR3 residues: CASSQEGGPGEKLFF. CDR3 nucleotide sequence: TGTGCCAGCAGCCAAGAGGGGGGTCCGGGTGAAAAACTGTTTTTT. The variable domain in full, completed from reference TRBV14 and TRBJ1-4, reads EAGVTQFPSHSVIEKGQTVTLRCDPISGHDNLYWYRRVMGKEIKFLLHFVKESKQDESGMPNNRFLAERTGGTYSTLKVQPAELEDSGVYFCASSQEGGPGEKLFFGSGTQLSVL.

In its sample, this clone was seen once. Within the sample, other DNA sequences also encode this same CDR3. V gene TRBV18 combines with J gene TRBJ1-5; D gene ambiguous. Between the trimmed V and J ends, which lost 6 bases and 0 bases, there was a span of 9 bases. The CDR3 contains 14 residues. The germline V gene encodes CDR1 KGHSH and CDR2 LQKENI. The CDR3 loop is CASSREHSNQPQHF. CDR3 DNA: TGTGCCAGCTCCCGGGAGCATAGCAATCAGCCCCAGCATTTT. Complete variable domain (other parts from reference TRBV18 and TRBJ1-5): NAGVMQNPRHLVRRRGQEARLRCSPMKGHSHVYWYRQLPEEGLKFMVYLQKENIIDESGMPKERFSAEFPKEGPSILRIQQVVRGDSAAYFCASSREHSNQPQHFGDGTRLSIL.

This clone was observed once. The CDR3 reads CASSVGSSRSYNEQFF. The DNA for the CDR3 is TGTGCCAGCAGTGTAGGTAGCTCACGCTCCTACAATGAGCAGTTCTTC. V and J are TRBV2 and TRBJ2-1; D not certain. The CDR3 is 16 residues long. Germline CDR1 SNHLY, CDR2 FYNNEI. V lost 4 bases and J 0 bases, leaving 13 bases between the germline ends. Full variable domain (rest looked up from reference TRBV2 and TRBJ2-1): EPEVTQTPSHQVTQMGQEVILRCVPISNHLYFYWYRQILGQKVEFLVSFYNNEISEKSEIFDDQFSVERPDGSNFTLKIRSTKLEDSAMYFCASSVGSSRSYNEQFFGPGTRLTVL.